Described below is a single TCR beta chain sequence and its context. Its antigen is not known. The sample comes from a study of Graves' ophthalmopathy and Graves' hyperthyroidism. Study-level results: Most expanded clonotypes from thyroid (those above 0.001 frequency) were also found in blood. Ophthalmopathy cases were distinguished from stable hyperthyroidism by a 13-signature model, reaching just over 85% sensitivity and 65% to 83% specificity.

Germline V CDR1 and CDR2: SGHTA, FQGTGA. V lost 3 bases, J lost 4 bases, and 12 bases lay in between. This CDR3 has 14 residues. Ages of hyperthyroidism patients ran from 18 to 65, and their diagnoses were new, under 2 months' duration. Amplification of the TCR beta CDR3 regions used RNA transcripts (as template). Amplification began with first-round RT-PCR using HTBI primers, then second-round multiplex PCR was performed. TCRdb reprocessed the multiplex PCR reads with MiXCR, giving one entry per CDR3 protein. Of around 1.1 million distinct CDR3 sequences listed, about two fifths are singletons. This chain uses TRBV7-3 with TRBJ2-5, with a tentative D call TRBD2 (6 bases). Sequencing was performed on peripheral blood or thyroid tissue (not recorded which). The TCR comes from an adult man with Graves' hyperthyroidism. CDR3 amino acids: CASSFGPGLETQYF. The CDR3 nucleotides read TGTGCCAGCAGCTTCGGACCGGGACTAGAGACCCAGTACTTC.